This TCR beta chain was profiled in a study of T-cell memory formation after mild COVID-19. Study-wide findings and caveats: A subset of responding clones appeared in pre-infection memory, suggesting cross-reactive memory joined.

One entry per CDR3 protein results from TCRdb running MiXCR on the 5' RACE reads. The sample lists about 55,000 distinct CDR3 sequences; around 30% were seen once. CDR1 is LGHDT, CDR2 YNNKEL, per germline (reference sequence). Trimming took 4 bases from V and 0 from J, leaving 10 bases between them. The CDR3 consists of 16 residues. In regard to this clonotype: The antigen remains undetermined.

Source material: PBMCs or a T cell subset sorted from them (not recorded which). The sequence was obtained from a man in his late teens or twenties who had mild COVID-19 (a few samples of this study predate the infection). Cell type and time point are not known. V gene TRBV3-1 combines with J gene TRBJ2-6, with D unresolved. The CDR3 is CASSRTLVSGANVLTF. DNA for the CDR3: TGTGCCAGCAGCCGAACGTTGGTCTCTGGGGCCAACGTCCTGACTTTC.